This is a list of T cell receptor beta chains from one sample in a study of cytomegalovirus exposure and HLA in healthy donors. Clones were read by immunoSEQ multiplex PCR, and TCRdb kept only the in-frame ones, dropping some. The data show approximately 110,000 clones, 76% seen once. The sample comprised PBMCs. Receptors were obtained from a man in his forties in good health and CMV-seropositive. CDR3s include the opening cysteine and the closing phenylalanine or tryptophan. D genes are given only for firm matches. Not every row has a clone size; where given, it reads once, few, many or a size class.

CASSPGGLAGDEQYF	TGTGCCAGCAGCCCCGGGGGACTAGCGGGAGACGAGCAGTACTTC	TRBD2	once	TRBV5-6	TRBJ2-7
CASSGDRVDSPLHF	TGTGCCAGCAGCGGCGACAGGGTTGATTCACCCCTCCACTTT	TRBD1	NA	TRBV11-1	TRBJ1-6
CASSQDAGSNTDTQYF	TGCGCCAGCAGCCAAGATGCGGGGTCCAACACAGATACGCAGTATTTT	NA	NA	TRBV4-3	TRBJ2-3
CASSGSSYEQYF	TGTGCCAGCAGTGGGAGCTCCTACGAGCAGTACTTC	NA	NA	TRBV27	TRBJ2-7
CASSLEAGKGAEAFF	TGTGCCAGCAGCTTAGAAGCAGGGAAAGGCGCTGAAGCTTTCTTT	NA	NA	TRBV7-2	TRBJ1-1
CASSKVFRQVRNTIYF	TGTGCCAGCAGCAAAGTATTCCGACAGGTTAGAAACACCATATATTTT	NA	NA	TRBV21-1	TRBJ1-3
CASSASGTSWRHEQFF	TGTGCCAGCAGTGCCTCCGGGACTAGCTGGCGTCATGAGCAGTTCTTC	TRBD2	once	TRBV6-1	TRBJ2-1
CASSMGQGAGEQYF	TGTGCCAGCTCCATGGGACAGGGGGCGGGGGAGCAGTACTTC	TRBD1	few	TRBV7-2	TRBJ2-7
CASSQINYGYTF	TGTGCCAGCAGCCAAATAAATTATGGCTACACCTTC	NA	NA	TRBV4-2	TRBJ1-2
CASNLYRGLDNEQFF	TGTGCCAGCAACCTTTACAGGGGATTGGACAATGAGCAGTTCTTC	TRBD1	NA	TRBV6-6	TRBJ2-1
CASSISTDTQYF	TGTGCCAGCAGCATTTCGACAGATACGCAGTATTTT	NA	NA	TRBV7-6	TRBJ2-3
CASSIRLTLAGAGTGELFF	TGTGCCAGCAGCATCCGCCTCACGTTAGCGGGAGCGGGCACCGGGGAGCTGTTTTTT	TRBD2	NA	TRBV11-2	TRBJ2-2
CASSPRTGAGQPQHF	TGTGCCAGCAGCCCACGGACAGGGGCCGGGCAGCCCCAGCATTTT	TRBD1	NA	TRBV7-2	TRBJ1-5
CASSQHGGGNEKLFF	TGTGCCAGCAGCCAACATGGGGGCGGCAATGAAAAACTGTTTTTT	NA	NA	TRBV16	TRBJ1-4